Detailed here is one T cell receptor beta chain. The target antigen is unknown. Samples had at least 6 million PBMCs isolated from them. This entry comes from a study of blood T cells in healthy people across ages. Primers used in a second PCR of roughly 7 to 11 cycles were a sample-barcoded 5' primer and a J-beta primer mix. The authors tagged each cDNA molecule using a template-switch adaptor with 12 random nucleotides. TCRdb passed the 5' RACE reads through MiXCR, listing each CDR3 protein once. This sample has some 850,000 distinct CDR3 sequences, with approximately 24% found just once. Germline CDR1 LGHDT, CDR2 YNNKEL (reference sequence). This CDR3 contains 16 residues. Trimming took 4 bases from V and 2 from J, leaving 14 bases between them. Overall study results and limits: Older individuals had lower TCR beta diversity per million T cells (the decline was roughly linear). The long-lived group displayed more naive CD4+ cells, plus higher diversity, than the aged donors did.

These data also featured in a second study, about T cells of mothers and their children.

Sample: blood. This clonotype was obtained from a boy aged 5-17 years in good health. The chain joins TRBV3-1 to TRBJ2-2; D is unresolved. The CDR3 sequence: CASSPPAGGNTGELFF. CDR3 coding DNA: TGTGCCAGCAGCCCCCCGGCCGGCGGAAACACCGGGGAGCTGTTTTTT.